This passage covers 6 T cell receptor beta chains from one sample sequenced in a study of blood T cell repertoires in COVID-19. Measured with immunoSEQ multiplex PCR; TCRdb has only the in-frame clones, and not every one. The sample holds under 300,000 clones, roughly nine tenths seen once. Sequencing was performed on peripheral blood. These receptors came from a woman under 40 with COVID-19, enrolled during active disease.

The chain has TRBV7-2 and TRBJ2-1, with TRBD2 identical over 14 bases. Germline V gene lookup returns CDR1 SGHTA and CDR2 FQGNSA. With 1 base clipped from V and 9 bases from J, the junction kept 8 bases outside the gene matches. This CDR3 is 17 amino acids long. The DNA of the CDR3 is TGTGCCAGCAGCTTAGTTTCCGGGACTAGCGGGGGTACTGAGCAGTTCTTC. This gives the protein CASSLVSGTSGGTEQFF.

This rearrangement joins TRBV15 to TRBJ2-3; 9 bases line up with TRBD2. The germline CDR1 and CDR2 sequences are LNHNV and YYDKDF (reference sequence). CDR3 length equals 15 residues. J gave up 9 bases and V 5 bases, and 12 bases lay outside the gene matches. This chain's CDR3 is CATSGGGVEEGTQYF. The CDR3 coding sequence is TGTGCCACCAGCGGCGGGGGGGTAGAGGAGGGCACGCAGTATTTT.

The chain couples TRBV5-1 to TRBJ2-1, with no clear D. The CDR3 extends over 13 amino acids. Germline CDR1 and CDR2: SGHRS and YFSETQ. The V end was cut by 4 bases, the J end by 5 bases, with 10 bases between. The CDR3 loop reads CASSVLVHNEQFF. CDR3 in DNA: TGCGCCAGCAGCGTTCTAGTCCACAATGAGCAGTTCTTC.

The CDR3 loop is CASSGGQDGTQYF. The CDR3 DNA reads as TGTGCCAGTAGTGGCGGACAGGACGGGACCCAGTACTTC. This rearrangement joins TRBV19 to TRBJ2-5, with TRBD1 identical over 7 bases. Per germline, CDR1 LNHDA and CDR2 SQIVND (reference sequence). With V trimmed by 5 bases and J by 7 bases, 7 bases remained unmatched. The CDR3 spans 13 residues.

This sequence joins TRBV4-2 and TRBJ2-5, with 7 bases fitting TRBD2. CDR1 LGHNA and CDR2 YNFKEQ come from the germline V gene. This CDR3 comprises 14 residues. V lost 6 bases and J lost 3; bases outside the gene matches: 7. CDR3 bases: TGTGCCAGCAGGCAAAACGCGGGGGAAGAGACCCAGTACTTC. It translates to CASRQNAGEETQYF.

The J gene is TRBJ2-1, the V gene TRBV3-1 (or the pseudogene TRBV3-2); TRBD1 matches 9 bases. The germline gives CDR1 LGHDT, CDR2 YNNKEL (reference sequence). Losses at the gene ends were 3 bases for V and 1 base for J; bases not matched to a gene: 10. The CDR3 length is 18 residues. DNA of the CDR3: TGTGCCAGCAGCCAGGGGGGAGGACAGGGGATGTCCTACAATGAGCAGTTCTTC. Translation: CASSQGGGQGMSYNEQFF.